This T cell receptor (beta chain) was sequenced in a study of CXCR3-negative and CXCR3-positive naive CD8 T cells. As to this clonotype: Antigen specificity is unknown.

The CDR3 loop spans 15 amino acids. Germline CDR1 reads SGHVS; CDR2 reads FNYEAQ. The authors made the TRB cDNA libraries by 5' RACE using UMI labels. TCRdb reprocessed the 5' RACE reads and reports one entry per CDR3 protein, with no DNA. This sample carries around 57,000 distinct CDR3 sequences, with 23% going to the ten biggest clones. Study outcomes and limitations: Cryopreserved PBMCs had partly decreased CXCR3 expression; fresh PBMCs were used in most assays.

This chain joins TRBV7-6 and TRBJ2-2; no DNA is available, so the TRBD1 call from TCRdb remains unchecked. Sequenced: memory CD8+ T cells from blood. The TCR originated in a human donor in good health. Some clones in this sample may be carry-over from other donors' samples. The CDR3 loop is CASSSRTGSTGELFF.